The rows below give T cell receptor beta chains drawn from one sample of a study of vaccination effects on CD4 cells after COVID-19. These receptors' antigens are unknown. Profiled with immunoSEQ multiplex PCR; TCRdb holds only in-frame clones, not every one. The data show tens of thousands of clones, about 72% seen once. The sequenced sample was CD4+ T cells from PBMCs cultured with HCoV-NL63 spike peptides, obtained before COVID-19 vaccination. Source of these receptors: a human donor who received a COVID-19 vaccine. CDR3s include the opening cysteine and the closing phenylalanine or tryptophan. Fields, in order: V gene, J gene, CDR3 length, CDR3 protein.

v_call: TRBV7-2
j_call: TRBJ2-4
cdr3_length: 18
cdr3_aa: CASSGGGSGGPVKNIQYF

v_call: TRBV28
j_call: TRBJ2-2
cdr3_length: 14
cdr3_aa: CASRTYMNTGELFF

v_call: TRBV5-1
j_call: TRBJ2-1
cdr3_length: 16
cdr3_aa: CASSLDRRSSYNEQFF

v_call: TRBV9
j_call: TRBJ2-6
cdr3_length: 15
cdr3_aa: CASSVASDGANVLTF

v_call: TRBV2
j_call: TRBJ2-1
cdr3_length: 14
cdr3_aa: CASSRPGPDNEQFF

v_call: TRBV7-9
j_call: TRBJ2-3
cdr3_length: 15
cdr3_aa: CASSFHQGETDTQYF

v_call: TRBV28
j_call: TRBJ2-5
cdr3_length: 12
cdr3_aa: CASRRTQETQYF

v_call: TRBV11-3
j_call: TRBJ2-1
cdr3_length: 12
cdr3_aa: CASSREQGEQFF

v_call: TRBV19
j_call: TRBJ1-1
cdr3_length: 15
cdr3_aa: CASSLSGGAFTEAFF

v_call: TRBV6-5
j_call: TRBJ1-1
cdr3_length: 11
cdr3_aa: CASSSLGAAFF

v_call: TRBV4-1
j_call: TRBJ2-5
cdr3_length: 17
cdr3_aa: CASSLRLAGEGRETQYF

v_call: TRBV6-2/TRBV6-3
j_call: TRBJ1-5
cdr3_length: 17
cdr3_aa: CASSYSLGQGNNQPQHF

v_call: TRBV7-3
j_call: TRBJ1-1
cdr3_length: 16
cdr3_aa: CASSLAPGQMNTEAFF

v_call: TRBV27
j_call: TRBJ2-5
cdr3_length: 16
cdr3_aa: CASSLEGTGARETQYF

v_call: TRBV18
j_call: TRBJ2-1
cdr3_length: 15
cdr3_aa: CASSLLSGDYNEQFF

v_call: TRBV6-5
j_call: TRBJ1-1
cdr3_length: 14
cdr3_aa: CASSNWDTNTEAFF

v_call: TRBV2
j_call: TRBJ1-4
cdr3_length: 14
cdr3_aa: CASRGPATNEKLFF

v_call: TRBV5-1
j_call: TRBJ1-2
cdr3_length: 14
cdr3_aa: CASSLVGQGRGYTF

v_call: TRBV7-2
j_call: TRBJ1-5
cdr3_length: 15
cdr3_aa: CASSLAGMVLQPQHF

v_call: TRBV29-1
j_call: TRBJ2-1
cdr3_length: 11
cdr3_aa: CSVVDTGEQFF

v_call: TRBV18
j_call: TRBJ1-1
cdr3_length: 15
cdr3_aa: CASSPLGGEDTEAFF

v_call: TRBV7-2
j_call: TRBJ1-5
cdr3_length: 16
cdr3_aa: CASSPRQGARLQPQHF

v_call: TRBV29-1
j_call: TRBJ1-2
cdr3_length: 13
cdr3_aa: CSVVLQGSYGYTF

v_call: TRBV5-5
j_call: TRBJ1-5
cdr3_length: 14
cdr3_aa: CASSSGPSNQPQHF

v_call: TRBV30
j_call: TRBJ1-1
cdr3_length: 14
cdr3_aa: CACKRGTVNTEAFF

v_call: TRBV19
j_call: TRBJ1-2
cdr3_length: 16
cdr3_aa: CASSISPGPTNYGYTF

v_call: TRBV18
j_call: TRBJ2-1
cdr3_length: 15
cdr3_aa: CASSPRGGYYNEQFF

v_call: TRBV24-1
j_call: TRBJ2-2
cdr3_length: 13
cdr3_aa: CATSDEGSGELFF